The 24 T cell receptor beta chains reported below all come from one sample, sequenced in a study of Ad26.COV2.S vaccination and SARS-CoV-2 variants. Treatment noted: roughly 18 received Ad26.COV2.S at low or high dose, single or two shots; about 5 received placebo; per-sample allocation not given. All samples were drawn on day 63, counting from the first vaccine or placebo injection. Method: immunoSEQ multiplex PCR; TCRdb's copy keeps in-frame clones and lacks some. The sample records hundreds of thousands of clones, 70% to 90% being singletons. This sample comprised peripheral blood, obtained in a trial of Ad26.COV2.S vaccine versus placebo. The receptors derive from a person aged 18-60 years who received the Ad26.COV2.S COVID-19 vaccine or a placebo.

This clone was recorded a few times. This rearrangement joins TRBV6-5 to TRBJ1-5; D gene ambiguous. The CDR3 runs to 15 residues. V lost 5 bases and J 0 bases, leaving 11 bases between the germline ends. The germline CDR1 and CDR2 sequences are MNHEY and SVGAGI. CDR3 region: CASSPTWGSNQPQHF. The CDR3 nucleotides read TGTGCCAGCAGTCCGACCTGGGGTAGCAATCAGCCCCAGCATTTT.

The CDR3 DNA follows: TGTGCCAGCAGCCTTGTGGACTCGGGACAACAAGAGACCCAGTACTTC. Translated, it gives CASSLVDSGQQETQYF. The V call is TRBV7-9, the J call TRBJ2-5, with D maybe TRBD1 (6 bases). V was pared by 5 bases and J by 2 bases, with 18 bases between. This CDR3 is 16 amino acids long. Per the germline V gene, CDR1 is SEHNR and CDR2 is FQNEAQ (reference sequence).

This clone was seen just once. This chain connects TRBV10-3 to TRBJ2-2, with no clear D. The CDR3 sequence is 13 residues long. V gave up 7 bases and J gave up 1 base, with 7 bases separating them. The V gene's germline CDR1 is ENHRY and CDR2 SYGVKD. Here the CDR3 DNA reads TGTGCCATCACGCGGCAGAACACCGGGGAGCTGTTTTTT. This codes for CAITRQNTGELFF.

The J gene is TRBJ2-2, the V gene TRBV19, with D perhaps being TRBD1 or TRBD2 (5 bases each). This CDR3 has 16 residues. Germline V gene sequence: CDR1 LNHDA, CDR2 SQIVND (reference sequence). V was pared by 2 bases and J by 2 bases, with 12 bases between. CDR3 in amino acids: CASSINPGPNTGELFF. The CDR3 DNA follows: TGTGCCAGTAGTATAAATCCGGGACCCAACACCGGGGAGCTGTTTTTT.

The rearrangement links TRBV14 to TRBJ1-2; D gene unclear. V was cut by 2 bases and J by 0 bases, with 4 bases left in between. There are 13 residues in the CDR3. The V gene's germline CDR1 is SGHDN and CDR2 FVKESK. The CDR3 bases are TGTGCCAGCAGCCAAACTGCTAACTATGGCTACACCTTC. This sequence encodes CASSQTANYGYTF.

The genes are TRBV12-3 or TRBV12-4 and TRBJ1-2, with D perhaps TRBD1 (5 bases). Trimming removed 6 bases from V and 9 bases from J, with 17 bases in between. The CDR3 is 13 amino acids. This CDR3 reads CASSPTGELSYTF. DNA of the CDR3: TGTGCCAGCAGCCCAACAGGAGAATTGAGCTACACCTTC.

This sequence joins TRBV2 and TRBJ1-5, with D hard to call. The CDR3 contains 14 residues. The germline V gene has CDR1 SNHLY and CDR2 FYNNEI. Deletions cut 5 bases from V and 7 bases from J, with 15 bases between. CDR3 loop: CASSYTEAWQPQHF. The CDR3 region has the DNA TGTGCCAGCAGTTACACTGAGGCTTGGCAGCCCCAGCATTTT.

The count of this clone is one. The rearrangement joins TRBV12-5 to TRBJ2-3; TRBD2 aligns across 12 bases. The V gene's germline CDR1 is LGHNT and CDR2 FRNRAP. This CDR3 is 19 amino acids long. Losses at the gene ends were 0 bases for V and 2 bases for J; bases not matched to a gene: 9. CDR3: CASGLVASGGAESTDTQYF. The CDR3 nucleotides read TGTGCTAGTGGTTTGGTTGCTAGCGGGGGGGCCGAGTCCACAGATACGCAGTATTTT.

The chain couples TRBV24-1 to TRBJ2-7; D is perhaps TRBD1 or TRBD2 (6 bases each). The germline gives CDR1 KGHDR, CDR2 SFDVKD. V lost 9 bases, J lost 2 bases, and 10 bases lay in between. The CDR3 covers 12 residues. CDR3 nucleotide sequence: TGTGCCACCGGGGGGCCCACCTACGAGCAGTACTTC. Its translation is CATGGPTYEQYF.

The rearrangement uses TRBV12-5 and TRBJ2-1, with 13 nucleotides matching TRBD2. In germline, CDR1 is LGHNT, CDR2 FRNRAP. The CDR3 sequence is 17 residues long. After removal of 0 bases from V and 8 bases from J, the junction contained 7 bases not matched to a gene. The CDR3 reads CASGLVPPGLAGYEQFF. The CDR3 DNA is TGTGCTAGTGGTTTGGTACCTCCGGGACTAGCGGGGTATGAGCAGTTCTTC.

This chain connects TRBV7-9 to TRBJ2-3, with TRBD1 identical over 8 bases. Germline assignment: CDR1 SEHNR and CDR2 FQNEAQ (reference sequence). V was clipped by 1 base and J by 7 bases; unmatched bases: 7. The CDR3 consists of 15 residues. CDR3 in DNA: TGTGCCAGCAGCTTAGTGGCAGGGGGCGCTAATACGCAGTATTTT. Residues: CASSLVAGGANTQYF. The full variable domain, rest sourced from reference TRBV7-9 and TRBJ2-3, is DTGVSQNPRHKITKRGQNVTFRCDPISEHNRLYWYRQTLGQGPEFLTYFQNEAQLEKSRLLSDRFSAERPKGSFSTLEIQRTEQGDSAMYLCASSLVAGGANTQYFGPGTRLTVL.

The chain joins TRBV5-4 to TRBJ2-7; 8 bases match TRBD1. CDR1 and CDR2 (germline): SGHNT, YYREEE (reference sequence). This CDR3 spans 16 amino acids. V shed 6 bases, J shed 3 bases, and the junction held 14 bases outside the gene matches. The CDR3 DNA reads TGTGCCAGCACCCCAAATCAAAACAGGGGGGACTACGAGCAGTACTTC. This sequence encodes CASTPNQNRGDYEQYF.

The rearrangement links TRBV2 to TRBJ1-2; D unresolved. This CDR3 spans 12 amino acids. Trimming removed 3 bases at V and 4 bases at J, with 6 bases between. Germline V lookup: CDR1 SNHLY, CDR2 FYNNEI. As DNA, the CDR3 is TGTGCCAGCAGTGAGGAGGTCTATGGCTACACCTTC. Its protein product is CASSEEVYGYTF.

The CDR3 nucleotides are TGCGCCAGCAGTCATTTGCCCCCTAGCTACGAGCAGTACTTC. Protein product: CASSHLPPSYEQYF. The V gene is TRBV10-2, the J gene TRBJ2-7; unclear D gene. Trimming took off 5 bases at V and 3 bases at J, with 14 bases between the two ends. Looked up from germline, CDR1 is WSHSY and CDR2 is SAAADI. The CDR3 length is 14 residues.

V is TRBV7-6 and J is TRBJ2-2, with TRBD2 matching 10 bases. The CDR3 spans 17 residues. V was pared by 2 bases and J by 4 bases, with 7 bases of the junction left unmatched. Germline V gives CDR1 SGHVS, CDR2 FNYEAQ. The CDR3 reads CASSLRLAGAITGELFF. The DNA of the CDR3 is TGTGCCAGCAGCTTACGGCTAGCGGGGGCGATCACCGGGGAGCTGTTTTTT.

This rearrangement joins TRBV5-1 to TRBJ2-3, with no clear D. Germline assignment: CDR1 SGHRS and CDR2 YFSETQ. This CDR3 spans 12 amino acids. V was cut by 0 bases and J by 4 bases, with 3 bases left in between. CDR3 coding DNA: TGCGCCAGCAGCTTGGGGGCAGATACGCAGTATTTT. Its protein product is CASSLGADTQYF.

With regard to this clone: The same CDR3 also results from other DNA sequences found in this sample. The genes are TRBV7-9 and TRBJ1-2, with D unclear. Germline assignment: CDR1 SEHNR and CDR2 FQNEAQ (reference sequence). Trimming removed 3 bases from V and 4 bases from J, with 6 bases in between. CDR3 size: 12 residues. The CDR3 DNA sequence: TGTGCCAGCAGCTTTGGTAGCTATGGCTACACCTTC. Its translation: CASSFGSYGYTF. The variable domain in full, completed from reference TRBV7-9 and TRBJ1-2, reads DTGVSQNPRHKITKRGQNVTFRCDPISEHNRLYWYRQTLGQGPEFLTYFQNEAQLEKSRLLSDRFSAERPKGSFSTLEIQRTEQGDSAMYLCASSFGSYGYTFGSGTRLTVV.

V gene TRBV5-1 combines with J gene TRBJ2-3, with D tentatively TRBD1 (5 bases). Deletions cut 9 bases from V and 3 bases from J, with 11 bases between. The CDR3 loop spans 12 amino acids. Germline CDR1 and CDR2: SGHRS and YFSETQ. In DNA, the CDR3 is TGCGCCAACCAGGGTGTAACAGATACGCAGTATTTT. It translates to CANQGVTDTQYF.

This chain joins TRBV7-3 and TRBJ2-7; D remains ambiguous. From germline, CDR1 is SGHTA and CDR2 FQGTGA. There are 13 residues in the CDR3. Between the trimmed V and J ends, which lost 2 bases and 4 bases, there was a span of 9 bases. The CDR3 nucleotides are TGTGCCAGCAGCTTAGATACGCAGTACGAGCAGTACTTC. Translating gives CASSLDTQYEQYF.

This clone showed up just once. V is TRBV20-1 and J is TRBJ1-5; D not resolved. Germline V gene lookup returns CDR1 DFQATT and CDR2 SNEGSKA (reference sequence). This CDR3 has 13 amino acids. The V end was cut by 3 bases, the J end by 4 bases, with 10 bases between. CDR3 in DNA: TGCAGTGCTAGTTTCACAGCTAATCAGCCCCAGCATTTT. Protein product: CSASFTANQPQHF.

The chain joins TRBV15 to TRBJ2-7; 11 bases fit TRBD2. This CDR3 comprises 16 residues. Germline V CDR1 and CDR2: LNHNV, YYDKDF (reference sequence). V gave up 2 bases and J gave up 2 bases; unmatched junction bases: 5. The CDR3 region is CATSRSGLAVPYEQYF. In DNA, the CDR3 is TGTGCCACCAGCAGATCGGGACTAGCGGTACCCTACGAGCAGTACTTC.

The chain combines TRBV5-6 with TRBJ1-2; D is unclear. This CDR3 is 15 amino acids long. Trimming shortened V by 4 bases and J by 0 bases, and 13 bases separated the two germline ends. The germline CDR1 and CDR2 sequences are SGHDT and YYEEEE. CDR3 region: CASSLRRITNYGYTF. The CDR3 nucleotides are TGTGCCAGCAGCCTTCGACGTATTACTAACTATGGCTACACCTTC.

V is TRBV2 and J is TRBJ1-3, with D tentatively TRBD1 (5 bases). V was pared by 6 bases and J by 0 bases, with 18 bases between. CDR3 length: 17 residues. CDR1 and CDR2 from the germline V gene are SNHLY and FYNNEI. In DNA, the CDR3 is TGTGCCAGCAGGGACTACGAAGGGGCAGGCTCTGGAAACACCATATATTTT. Protein product: CASRDYEGAGSGNTIYF.

The chain has TRBV4-2 and TRBJ2-3; D is undetermined. V dropped 0 bases and J dropped 1 base, with 8 bases sitting between them. The CDR3 is 15 amino acids. Germline V gene lookup returns CDR1 LGHNA and CDR2 YNFKEQ. CDR3 residues: CASSQDPTGTDTQYF. CDR3 in DNA: TGTGCCAGCAGCCAAGATCCGACGGGCACAGATACGCAGTATTTT.